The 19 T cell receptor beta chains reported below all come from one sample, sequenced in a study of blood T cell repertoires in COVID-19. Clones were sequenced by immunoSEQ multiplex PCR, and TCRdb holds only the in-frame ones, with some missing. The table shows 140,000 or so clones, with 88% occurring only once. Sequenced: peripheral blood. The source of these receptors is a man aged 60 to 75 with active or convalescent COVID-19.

CDR3 loop: CASSHRTSAYYNEQFF. The CDR3 bases are TGCGCCAGCAGCCACCGGACTAGCGCCTACTACAATGAGCAGTTCTTC. V is TRBV5-1 and J is TRBJ2-1; 9 nucleotides align to TRBD2. This CDR3 spans 16 amino acids. Germline-derived CDR1 and CDR2 are SGHRS and YFSETQ. V shed 4 bases and J 3 bases; nucleotides not matched to a gene: 8.

The CDR3 region has the DNA TGTGCCTGGAGAGGAACCGGGACAGGGGATTACGAGCAGTACTTC. As protein: CAWRGTGTGDYEQYF. This rearrangement joins TRBV30 to TRBJ2-7, with 10 bases that match TRBD1. The CDR3 has 15 residues. V lost 3 bases to trimming and J lost 4 bases; unmatched junction nucleotides: 9. Looked up from germline, CDR1 is GTSNPN and CDR2 is SVGIG (reference sequence).

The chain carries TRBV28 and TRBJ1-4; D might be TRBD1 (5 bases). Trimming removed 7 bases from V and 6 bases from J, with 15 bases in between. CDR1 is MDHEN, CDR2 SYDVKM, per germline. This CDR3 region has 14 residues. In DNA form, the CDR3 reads TGTGCCAGCATTTCGGGGGTATCTTATGAAAAACTGTTTTTT. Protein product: CASISGVSYEKLFF.

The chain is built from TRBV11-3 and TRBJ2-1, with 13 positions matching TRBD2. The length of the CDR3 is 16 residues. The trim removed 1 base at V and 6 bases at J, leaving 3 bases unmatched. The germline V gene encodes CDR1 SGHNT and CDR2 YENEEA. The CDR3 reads CASSLGGTSGINEQFF. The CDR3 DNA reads TGTGCCAGCAGCTTAGGTGGGACTAGCGGGATCAATGAGCAGTTCTTC.

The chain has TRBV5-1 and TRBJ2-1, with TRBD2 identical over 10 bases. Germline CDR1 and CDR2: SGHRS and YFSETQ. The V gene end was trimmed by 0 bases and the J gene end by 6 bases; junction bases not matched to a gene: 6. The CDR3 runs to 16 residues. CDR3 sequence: CASSLVGTSVANEQFF. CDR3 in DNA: TGCGCCAGCAGCTTGGTGGGGACTAGCGTGGCCAATGAGCAGTTCTTC. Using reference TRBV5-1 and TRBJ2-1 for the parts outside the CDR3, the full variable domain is KAGVTQTPRYLIKTRGQQVTLSCSPISGHRSVSWYQQTPGQGLQFLFEYFSETQRNKGNFPGRFSGRQFSNSRSEMNVSTLELGDSALYLCASSLVGTSVANEQFFGPGTRLTVL.

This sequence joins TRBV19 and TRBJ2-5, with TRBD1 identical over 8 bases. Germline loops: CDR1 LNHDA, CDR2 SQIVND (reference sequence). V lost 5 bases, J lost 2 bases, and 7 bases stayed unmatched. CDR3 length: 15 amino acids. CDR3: CASSAYRGRQETQYF. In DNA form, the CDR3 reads TGTGCCAGTAGTGCCTACAGGGGGAGGCAAGAGACCCAGTACTTC. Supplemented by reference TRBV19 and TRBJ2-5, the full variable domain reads DGGITQSPKYLFRKEGQNVTLSCEQNLNHDAMYWYRQDPGQGLRLIYYSQIVNDFQKGDIAEGYSVSREKKESFPLTVTSAQKNPTAFYLCASSAYRGRQETQYFGPGTRLLVL.

The chain's CDR3 is CASTYRDTQYF. Here the CDR3 DNA reads TGTGCCAGCACCTACCGGGATACGCAGTATTTT. The chain uses TRBV6-5 and TRBJ2-3; D not certain. CDR1 and CDR2 (germline): MNHEY, SVGAGI. Trimming cost V 7 bases and J 6 bases, with 8 bases left between them. CDR3 size: 11 residues.

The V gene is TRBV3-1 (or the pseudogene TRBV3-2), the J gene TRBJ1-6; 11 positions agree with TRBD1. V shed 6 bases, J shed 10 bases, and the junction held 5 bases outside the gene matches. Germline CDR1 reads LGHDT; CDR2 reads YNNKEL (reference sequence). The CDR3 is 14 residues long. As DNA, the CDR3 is TGTGCCAGCAGTTCGGACAGGGGGCGATCACCCCTCCACTTT. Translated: CASSSDRGRSPLHF.

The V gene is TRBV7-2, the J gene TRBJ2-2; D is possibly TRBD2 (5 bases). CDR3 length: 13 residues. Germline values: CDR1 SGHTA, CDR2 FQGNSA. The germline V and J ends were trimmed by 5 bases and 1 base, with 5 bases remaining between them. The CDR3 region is CASSRENTGELFF. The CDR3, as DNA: TGTGCCAGCAGCCGGGAGAACACCGGGGAGCTGTTTTTT.

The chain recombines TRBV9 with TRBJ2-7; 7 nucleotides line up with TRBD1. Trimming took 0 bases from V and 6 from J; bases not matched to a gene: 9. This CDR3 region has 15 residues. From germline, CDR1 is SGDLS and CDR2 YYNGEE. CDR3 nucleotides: TGTGCCAGCAGCGTAGGATCGGGACAGACTCCCGAGCAGTACTTC. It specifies CASSVGSGQTPEQYF. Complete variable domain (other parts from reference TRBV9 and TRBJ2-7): DSGVTQTPKHLITATGQRVTLRCSPRSGDLSVYWYQQSLDQGLQFLIQYYNGEERAKGNILERFSAQQFPDLHSELNLSSLELGDSALYFCASSVGSGQTPEQYFGPGTRLTVT.

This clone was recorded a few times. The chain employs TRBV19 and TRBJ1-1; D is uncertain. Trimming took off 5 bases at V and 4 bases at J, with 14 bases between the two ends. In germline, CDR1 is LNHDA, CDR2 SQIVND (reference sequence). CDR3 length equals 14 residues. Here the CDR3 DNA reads TGTGCCAGTAGTGCTCGCGGAGGGAGCACTGAAGCTTTCTTT. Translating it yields CASSARGGSTEAFF. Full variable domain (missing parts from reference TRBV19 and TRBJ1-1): DGGITQSPKYLFRKEGQNVTLSCEQNLNHDAMYWYRQDPGQGLRLIYYSQIVNDFQKGDIAEGYSVSREKKESFPLTVTSAQKNPTAFYLCASSARGGSTEAFFGQGTRLTVV.

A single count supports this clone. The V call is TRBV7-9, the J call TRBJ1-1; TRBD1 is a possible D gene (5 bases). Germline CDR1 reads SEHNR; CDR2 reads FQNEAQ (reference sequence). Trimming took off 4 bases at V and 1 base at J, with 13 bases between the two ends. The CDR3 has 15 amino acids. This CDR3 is CASSSTWGGNTEAFF. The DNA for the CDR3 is TGTGCCAGCAGCTCGACCTGGGGGGGGAACACTGAAGCTTTCTTT.

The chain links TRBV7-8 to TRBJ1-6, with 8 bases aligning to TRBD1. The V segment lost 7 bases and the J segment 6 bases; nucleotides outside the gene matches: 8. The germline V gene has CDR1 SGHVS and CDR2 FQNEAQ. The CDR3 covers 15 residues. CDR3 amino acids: CASTLTGAFNSPLHF. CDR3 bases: TGTGCCAGCACCCTGACAGGGGCGTTTAATTCACCCCTCCACTTT.

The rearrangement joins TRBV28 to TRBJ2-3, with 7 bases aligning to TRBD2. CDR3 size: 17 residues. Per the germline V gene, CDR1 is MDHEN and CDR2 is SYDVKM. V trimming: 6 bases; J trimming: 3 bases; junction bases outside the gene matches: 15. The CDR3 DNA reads TGTGCCAGCAGCTACGGGGCGATCGCGGGAGCGACAGATACGCAGTATTTT. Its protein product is CASSYGAIAGATDTQYF.

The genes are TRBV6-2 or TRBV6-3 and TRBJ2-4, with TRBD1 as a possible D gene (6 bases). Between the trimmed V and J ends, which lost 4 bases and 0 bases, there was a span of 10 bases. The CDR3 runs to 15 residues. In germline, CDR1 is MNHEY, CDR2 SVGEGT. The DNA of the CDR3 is TGTGCCAGCAGTTTGACAGGCCTAGCCAAAAACATTCAGTACTTC. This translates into CASSLTGLAKNIQYF.

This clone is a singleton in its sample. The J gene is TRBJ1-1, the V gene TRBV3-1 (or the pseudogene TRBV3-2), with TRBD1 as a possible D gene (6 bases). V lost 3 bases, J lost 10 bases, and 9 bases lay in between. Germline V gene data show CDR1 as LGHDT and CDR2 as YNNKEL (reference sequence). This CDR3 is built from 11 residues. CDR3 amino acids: CASSQGGAAFF. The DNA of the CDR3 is TGTGCCAGCAGCCAGGGGGGGGCAGCTTTCTTT.

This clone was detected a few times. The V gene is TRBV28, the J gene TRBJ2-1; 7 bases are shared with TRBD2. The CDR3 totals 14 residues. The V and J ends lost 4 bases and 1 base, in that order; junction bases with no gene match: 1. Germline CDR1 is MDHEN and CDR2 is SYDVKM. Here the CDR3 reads CASSWGGSYNEQFF. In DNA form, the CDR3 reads TGTGCCAGCAGTTGGGGGGGGTCCTACAATGAGCAGTTCTTC. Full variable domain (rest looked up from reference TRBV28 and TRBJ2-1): DVKVTQSSRYLVKRTGEKVFLECVQDMDHENMFWYRQDPGLGLRLIYFSYDVKMKEKGDIPEGYSVSREKKERFSLILESASTNQTSMYLCASSWGGSYNEQFFGPGTRLTVL.

This CDR3 is CASRQTGAAGYTF. CDR3 DNA: TGTGCCAGCAGGCAAACAGGGGCGGCTGGCTACACCTTC. The chain couples TRBV5-4 to TRBJ1-2; 7 bases match TRBD1. V was clipped by 5 bases and J by 7 bases; unmatched bases: 8. Germline V gene sequence: CDR1 SGHNT, CDR2 YYREEE (reference sequence). The CDR3 extends over 13 amino acids.

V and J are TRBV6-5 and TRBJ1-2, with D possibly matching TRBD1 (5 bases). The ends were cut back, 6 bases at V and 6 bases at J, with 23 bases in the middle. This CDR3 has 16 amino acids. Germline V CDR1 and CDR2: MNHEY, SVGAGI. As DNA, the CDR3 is TGTGCCAGCAGATACGGAGTCCTCGGGGGTAGTAATGGCTACACCTTC. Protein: CASRYGVLGGSNGYTF.